One and the same sample provided the 31 T cell receptor beta chains below, sequenced in a study of blood T cells in healthy people across ages. Combining a sample-barcoded 5' primer with a J-beta primer mix, a second PCR ran for about 6 to 12 cycles. MiXCR, run by TCRdb on the 5' RACE reads, gives a single entry per CDR3 protein. The sample has 590,000 or so distinct CDR3 sequences, approximately 30% seen once. Sequencing was performed on blood. The receptors derive from a woman older than 75 in good health.

In this sample, this clonotype turned up many times. This chain links TRBV5-1 with TRBJ2-1; D unclear. The CDR3 length is 13 residues. With 0 bases removed from V and 9 bases from J, the gap between germline ends came to 10 bases. Germline V gene sequence: CDR1 SGHRS, CDR2 YFSETQ. The CDR3 bases are TGCGCCAGCAGCTTGGAACCCATGCGTGAGCAGTTCTTC. It codes for CASSLEPMREQFF.

At least ten counts were recorded for this clonotype. The rearrangement links TRBV20-1 to TRBJ2-1; TRBD2 aligns across 7 bases. This CDR3 contains 10 residues. Losses at the gene ends were 5 bases for V and 12 bases for J; bases not matched to a gene: 4. Per the germline V gene, CDR1 is DFQATT and CDR2 is SNEGSKA (reference sequence). CDR3 DNA: TGCAGTGCTTCTTCGGGAGGGCAGTTCTTC. It yields the protein CSASSGGQFF.

The J gene is TRBJ2-5, the V gene TRBV20-1, with D possibly TRBD2 on 6 matching bases. Trimming took off 0 bases at V and 11 bases at J, with 22 bases between the two ends. The CDR3 contains 15 residues. Germline CDR1 and CDR2: DFQATT and SNEGSKA (reference sequence). In nucleotides, the CDR3 is TGCAGTGCTAGAGATCGGCGGGGCTACTGCAATGAGCAGTACTTC. Translated: CSARDRRGYCNEQYF.

The table lists this clonotype with many counts. This sequence joins TRBV4-1 and TRBJ2-6; D ambiguous. The CDR3 runs 19 residues. Looked up from germline, CDR1 is MGHRA and CDR2 is YSYEKL. V lost 1 base and J 0 bases, leaving 16 bases between the germline ends. The CDR3 DNA sequence: TGCGCCAGCAGCCAAGTCTTTTCTAAGATGGGCTCTGGGGCCAACGTCCTGACTTTC. This gives the protein CASSQVFSKMGSGANVLTF.

CDR3 coding DNA: TGTGCCAGCAGCTTACGACAGGGGAAGACTTTCTTT. Protein sequence: CASSLRQGKTFF. The V call is TRBV21-1, the J call TRBJ1-1; the table's D call, TRBD1, has no DNA check behind it. TRBV21-1 is assigned pseudogene status. This CDR3 comprises 12 residues.

The rearrangement uses TRBV6-1 and TRBJ2-1; D is unresolved. Gene TRBJ2-7 matches the end of the DNA better, so the J call may be wrong. The germline gives CDR1 MNHNS, CDR2 SASEGT. The CDR3 loop spans 16 amino acids. CDR3 region: CASSERSSSSYNEQYF. Written as DNA, the CDR3 is TGTGCCAGCAGTGAACGGAGTTCGAGCTCCTACAATGAGCAGTACTTC.

At least ten counts were recorded for this clonotype. This rearrangement joins TRBV9 to TRBJ2-7; 11 bases map to TRBD2. This CDR3 has 15 amino acids. The V segment lost 3 bases and the J segment 6 bases; nucleotides outside the gene matches: 8. CDR1 and CDR2 (germline): SGDLS, YYNGEE. The CDR3 nucleotides read TGTGCCAGCAGCGCGAGTAGCGGGGGGGCCTCCGAGCAGTACTTC. Translated, it gives CASSASSGGASEQYF.

This clonotype was seen a single time. The J gene is TRBJ2-3, the V gene TRBV7-9, with TRBD2 matching 10 bases. Germline assignment: CDR1 SEHNR and CDR2 FQNEAQ (reference sequence). V lost 0 bases and J lost 2; bases outside the gene matches: 5. The CDR3 covers 17 residues. The CDR3 nucleotides read TGTGCCAGCAGCTTAGCGGCACTAGCGGGGAACACAGATACGCAGTATTTT. It specifies CASSLAALAGNTDTQYF. The full variable domain, with the rest looked up from reference TRBV7-9 and TRBJ2-3, is DTGVSQNPRHKITKRGQNVTFRCDPISEHNRLYWYRQTLGQGPEFLTYFQNEAQLEKSRLLSDRFSAERPKGSFSTLEIQRTEQGDSAMYLCASSLAALAGNTDTQYFGPGTRLTVL.

Concerning this clonotype: This may stem from a read error, because a much larger clone lies one nucleotide away. Written as DNA, the CDR3 is TGTGCCGGCAGTTACTCGAACATTCGCAGCGAGCAGTACTTC. Translated: CAGSYSNIRSEQYF. V is TRBV6-6 and J is TRBJ2-4; no definite D call. The better agreement between TRBJ2-7 and the DNA end casts doubt on the J call. This CDR3 contains 14 residues. Germline CDR1 reads MNHNY; CDR2 reads SVGAGI (reference sequence).

Ten or more counts support this clonotype. One end of the junction fails to match germline, which may point to a read error. This rearrangement joins TRBV5-1 to TRBJ2-3; D is unclear. CDR3 length: 11 amino acids. From germline, CDR1 is SGHRS and CDR2 YFSETQ. The CDR3 DNA follows: TGTGCCAGCAGCTCCGGGGATACGCAGTATTTT. Translating gives CASSSGDTQYF.

This clonotype was seen at least ten times. V gene TRBV20-1 combines with J gene TRBJ1-6; D might be TRBD1 (6 bases). Germline V gene lookup returns CDR1 DFQATT and CDR2 SNEGSKA (reference sequence). CDR3 length: 12 residues. CDR3 loop: CSPGTTNSPLHF. CDR3 coding DNA: TGCAGCCCCGGGACAACCAATTCACCCCTCCACTTT.

There are many counts of this clonotype. The V call is TRBV20-1, the J call TRBJ2-3; 11 bases align to TRBD2. With V trimmed by 0 bases and J by 3 bases, 8 bases remained unmatched. CDR3 size: 17 residues. Germline values: CDR1 DFQATT, CDR2 SNEGSKA (reference sequence). This chain's CDR3 is CSARDQLAGASTDTQYF. In DNA, the CDR3 is TGCAGTGCTAGAGATCAACTAGCGGGGGCCTCTACAGATACGCAGTATTTT.

A note on this clonotype: This may come from a read error, since a much larger clone is one base off. The chain recombines TRBV6-6 with TRBJ2-7, with 7 nucleotides matching TRBD1. Per the germline V gene, CDR1 is MNHNY and CDR2 is SVGAGI (reference sequence). The CDR3 extends over 13 amino acids. The trim removed 10 bases at V and 2 bases at J, leaving 8 bases unmatched. The CDR3 loop is CATVGTETYEQYF. CDR3 nucleotides: TGTGCCACCGTGGGGACAGAAACCTACGAGCAGTACTTC.

This clonotype has a handful of counts. A clone one base away is much larger, so this may be a read error. The chain has TRBV5-4 and TRBJ2-5, with D perhaps TRBD2 (5 bases). The CDR3 extends over 13 amino acids. The germline V gene encodes CDR1 SGHNT and CDR2 YYREEE (reference sequence). This CDR3 is CASSFRAEEAQYF. CDR3 in DNA: TGTGCCAGCAGCTTCCGAGCGGAAGAGGCCCAGTACTTC. The entire variable domain, with the rest obtained from reference TRBV5-4 and TRBJ2-5, is as follows: ETGVTQSPTHLIKTRGQQVTLRCSSQSGHNTVSWYQQALGQGPQFIFQYYREEENGRGNFPPRFSGLQFPNYSSELNVNALELDDSALYLCASSFRAEEAQYFGPGTRLLVL.

A word on this clonotype: A much larger clonotype is one base distant, so this may be a read error. The chain recombines TRBV20-1 with TRBJ1-5; tentative D call: TRBD1 (5 bases). Trimming left V 5 bases short and J 5 bases short, with 25 bases between. Per the germline V gene, CDR1 is DFQATT and CDR2 is SNEGSKA (reference sequence). The CDR3 has 17 residues. The CDR3: CSAGIGTTTHPHQPQHF. The CDR3 DNA is TGCAGTGCTGGGATCGGGACGACCACCCATCCGCATCAGCCCCAGCATTTT.

This chain connects TRBV20-1 to TRBJ2-5; 8 bases agree with TRBD2. CDR1 and CDR2 from the germline V gene are DFQATT and SNEGSKA (reference sequence). J gave up 9 bases and V 1 base, and 22 bases lay outside the gene matches. There are 18 residues in the CDR3. The CDR3 coding sequence is TGCAGTGCTAGAGGAGGTCGGGGGGGCGTCCAGACATTCCAGGCCCAGTACTTC. Protein: CSARGGRGGVQTFQAQYF.

The chain joins TRBV5-1 to TRBJ1-3, with D unclear. Germline V lookup: CDR1 SGHRS, CDR2 YFSETQ. This CDR3 region has 15 residues. Trimming shortened V by 4 bases and J by 0 bases, and 11 bases separated the two germline ends. The CDR3 spells CASSEDASSGNTIYF. The CDR3, as DNA: TGCGCCAGCAGCGAAGACGCAAGCTCTGGAAACACCATATATTTT.

In DNA form, the CDR3 reads TGTGCCAGCAGCCCCTCGTTGGCCCGGACAGATACGCAGTATTTT. Amino acids: CASSPSLARTDTQYF. The chain couples TRBV7-9 to TRBJ2-3, with unresolved D. Trimming removed 5 bases at V and 3 bases at J, with 15 bases between. Per germline, CDR1 SEHNR and CDR2 FQNEAQ (reference sequence). The CDR3 has 15 amino acids.

This clonotype was observed many times. The rearrangement uses TRBV10-3 and TRBJ1-2; TRBD1 is a possible D gene (6 bases). This CDR3 is built from 15 residues. Germline lookup yields CDR1 ENHRY and CDR2 SYGVKD. V was shortened by 4 bases and J by 8 bases, with 20 bases between the two germline ends. CDR3 loop: CAISVVGGRGGGYTF. CDR3 nucleotides: TGTGCCATCAGTGTCGTGGGGGGGCGAGGAGGCGGCTACACCTTC.

This clonotype was picked up many times. This may arise from a read error, as a much more abundant clone is one base away. The chain uses TRBV12-3 or TRBV12-4 and TRBJ2-5; 13 bases fit TRBD2. The CDR3 runs 14 residues. With V trimmed by 6 bases and J by 11 bases, 9 bases remained unmatched. CDR3 protein: CASSWTSGGNEQYF. For the CDR3, the DNA is TGTGCCAGCAGCTGGACTAGCGGGGGCAATGAGCAGTACTTC.

This clonotype turned up a few times. This may stem from a read error, because a much larger clone lies one nucleotide away. This chain joins TRBV2 and TRBJ2-7, with TRBD2 identical over 11 bases. Trimming at V came to 3 bases and at J to 7 bases, leaving 11 bases not matched to a gene. Looked up from germline, CDR1 is SNHLY and CDR2 is FYNNEI. The CDR3 consists of 16 residues. The CDR3 loop is CASSESSGGLYNEQYF. The CDR3 DNA is TGTGCCAGCAGTGAGTCTAGCGGGGGGCTTTACAATGAGCAGTACTTC. Using reference TRBV2 and TRBJ2-7 for the parts outside the CDR3, the full variable domain is EPEVTQTPSHQVTQMGQEVILRCVPISNHLYFYWYRQILGQKVEFLVSFYNNEISEKSEIFDDQFSVERPDGSNFTLKIRSTKLEDSAMYFCASSESSGGLYNEQYFGPGTRLTVT.

The chain employs TRBV20-1 and TRBJ2-1; 9 bases map to TRBD2. The J call may be mistaken, given a closer DNA end match to TRBJ2-7. The CDR3 loop spans 15 amino acids. Germline V gene data show CDR1 as DFQATT and CDR2 as SNEGSKA (reference sequence). CDR3 region: CSARDMGGGALEQYF. The CDR3, as DNA: TGCAGTGCTAGAGATATGGGCGGGGGGGCCCTAGAGCAGTACTTC.

This clonotype was recorded at least ten times. This could be a read error, since a much larger clone is one nucleotide away. The chain couples TRBV10-3 to TRBJ2-5; unclear D gene. CDR3 length: 13 residues. Trimming left V 7 bases short and J 11 bases short, with 20 bases between. Germline V gene data show CDR1 as ENHRY and CDR2 as SYGVKD. CDR3 DNA: TGTGCCATCATCCCGGACGGATACAATGAGCAGTACTTC. Translation gives CAIIPDGYNEQYF.

In this sample, this clonotype turned up many times. The chain combines TRBV24-1 with TRBJ2-1, with D perhaps TRBD1 or TRBD2 (5 bases each). Germline assignment: CDR1 KGHDR and CDR2 SFDVKD. The CDR3 contains 15 residues. Trimming pared 1 base from V and 7 bases from J, leaving 13 bases between. The DNA of the CDR3 is TGTGCCACCAGTGATTTTAGCAGGGACGAGAATGAGCAGTTCTTC. Its protein is CATSDFSRDENEQFF.

Comments on this clonotype: This may arise from a read error, as a much more abundant clone is one base away. V and J are TRBV10-3 and TRBJ2-1, with TRBD2 identical over 8 bases. The junction had 2 bases not matched to a gene; V was cut back by 3 bases and J by 1 base. CDR1 is ENHRY and CDR2 is SYGVKD in the germline V gene. CDR3 length: 15 amino acids. Here the CDR3 reads CAISDGGESYNEQFF. The CDR3 DNA is TGTGCCATCAGTGACGGGGGGGAATCCTACAATGAGCAGTTCTTC.

On this clonotype itself: A single base separates this from a much larger clone, so it may be a read error. The chain uses TRBV25-1 and TRBJ2-5, with D perhaps matching TRBD1 or TRBD2 (5 bases each). Trimming stripped 2 bases from V and 7 bases from J, with 17 bases between. CDR3 size: 15 residues. The germline V gene has CDR1 MGHDK and CDR2 SYGVNS. The CDR3 DNA reads as TGTGCCAGCAGTGAACCCTCTACGGGGCTGGTGACCCAGTACTTC. This translates into CASSEPSTGLVTQYF.

Ten or more counts support this clonotype. This chain connects TRBV12-3 or TRBV12-4 to TRBJ2-1; 8 bases line up with TRBD2. The trim removed 3 bases at V and 8 bases at J, leaving 6 bases unmatched. The CDR3 runs 14 residues. The CDR3 DNA reads TGTGCCAGCAGTTTCGGGACTAGTCTCGATGAGCAGTTCTTC. Amino acid sequence: CASSFGTSLDEQFF.

This clonotype was detected many times. The chain carries TRBV30 and TRBJ2-7, with D perhaps TRBD2 (5 bases). Deletions cut 0 bases from V and 0 bases from J, with 9 bases between. Germline CDR1 is GTSNPN and CDR2 is SVGIG (reference sequence). The CDR3 length is 14 residues. In nucleotides, the CDR3 is TGTGCCTGGAGTGTTTCAGGAGGCTCCTACGAGCAGTACTTC. It specifies CAWSVSGGSYEQYF.

The V and J genes are TRBV7-2 and TRBJ2-1; TRBD2 agrees at 8 bases. CDR1 and CDR2 from the germline V gene are SGHTA and FQGNSA. The ends lost 0 bases at V and 4 bases at J; junction bases unmatched: 5. The CDR3 sequence is 16 residues long. CDR3 coding DNA: TGTGCCAGCAGCTTAGCGGGGTCTAGCGGGTACAATGAGCAGTTCTTC. Translating gives CASSLAGSSGYNEQFF.

The V gene is TRBV9, the J gene TRBJ1-1; no clear D. V lost 0 bases and J lost 4, with 7 bases in between. Germline loops: CDR1 SGDLS, CDR2 YYNGEE. The CDR3 loop spans 13 amino acids. CDR3 coding DNA: TGTGCCAGCAGCGTAGGGGTAAGCACTGAAGCTTTCTTT. Translating it yields CASSVGVSTEAFF.

This clonotype was observed many times. The chain is built from TRBV20-1 and TRBJ2-7; TRBD1 matches at 9 bases. Germline V lookup: CDR1 DFQATT, CDR2 SNEGSKA (reference sequence). J was trimmed by 2 bases and V by 4 bases; bases with no gene match: 3. The CDR3 contains 13 residues. The CDR3 DNA reads as TGCAGTGCTACCGGGACAGGGCCCTACGAGCAGTACTTC. Its protein product is CSATGTGPYEQYF.